Presented here are 17 T cell receptor beta chains from one specimen sequenced in a study of cytomegalovirus exposure and HLA in healthy donors. Primers for the PCR totalled 60 Vbeta and 13 Jbeta. The table came from immunoSEQ multiplex PCR; TCRdb's copy has only in-frame clones and leaves some out. The sample has over 100,000 clones; roughly 68% are singletons. The sequencing sample was made of PBMCs. The receptors here all came from a woman aged 25 to 45 in good health and CMV-seronegative.

The V gene is TRBV7-8, the J gene TRBJ1-5, with D tentatively TRBD1 (5 bases). Germline-derived CDR1 and CDR2 are SGHVS and FQNEAQ. The CDR3 extends over 18 amino acids. V lost 0 bases and J 0 bases, leaving 15 bases between the germline ends. CDR3 sequence reads: CASSLAGGSLSSNQPQHF. For the CDR3, the DNA is TGTGCCAGCAGCTTAGCGGGGGGGAGTCTCTCTAGCAATCAGCCCCAGCATTTT.

This chain links TRBV6-6 with TRBJ2-1; D is possibly TRBD1 (6 bases). Germline V lookup: CDR1 MNHNY, CDR2 SVGAGI (reference sequence). The CDR3 has 15 residues. Trimming pared 2 bases from V and 7 bases from J, leaving 15 bases between. The CDR3 reads CASSYPEYQGNEQFF. DNA for the CDR3: TGTGCCAGCAGTTACCCGGAGTATCAGGGGAATGAGCAGTTCTTC.

This rearrangement joins TRBV9 to TRBJ2-3; no clear D gene. The CDR3 sequence is 14 residues long. V was clipped by 9 bases and J by 0 bases, with 14 bases between them. Per the germline V gene, CDR1 is SGDLS and CDR2 is YYNGEE. The CDR3 region has the DNA TGTGCCACCGGAACTGGCAGGAGCACAGATACGCAGTATTTT. Its translation: CATGTGRSTDTQYF.

The chain uses TRBV7-2 and TRBJ1-5; no definite D call. The CDR3 covers 15 residues. V dropped 5 bases and J dropped 0 bases, with 11 bases sitting between them. CDR1 SGHTA and CDR2 FQGNSA come from the germline V gene. CDR3 nucleotide sequence: TGTGCCAGCAGCCCGGTATCAGGTAGCAATCAGCCCCAGCATTTT. It specifies CASSPVSGSNQPQHF.

This clone was found a few times. The chain combines TRBV6-4 with TRBJ1-6, with 9 nucleotides matching TRBD1. The V and J ends lost 4 bases and 10 bases, in that order; junction bases with no gene match: 5. The CDR3 spans 14 residues. Germline CDR1 MRHNA, CDR2 SNTAGT. CDR3 bases: TGTGCCAGCAGTGGGGACAGGGTGGGATCACCCCTCCACTTT. This sequence encodes CASSGDRVGSPLHF.

As DNA, the CDR3 is TGCGCCAGCAGCCCGAGGACAGGATCGACCTATGGCTACACCTTC. Its protein product is CASSPRTGSTYGYTF. This rearrangement joins TRBV4-3 to TRBJ1-2, with 7 bases identical to TRBD1. CDR1 is LGHNA and CDR2 is YSLEER in the germline V gene. The CDR3 contains 15 residues. V lost 4 bases to trimming and J lost 4 bases; unmatched junction nucleotides: 9.

This clone was observed a handful of times. V and J are TRBV9 and TRBJ1-1; 7 bases align to TRBD1. CDR3 length: 15 amino acids. V gave up 3 bases and J gave up 4 bases; unmatched junction bases: 9. Germline CDR1 is SGDLS and CDR2 is YYNGEE. The CDR3: CASSGRGGRSTEAFF. DNA of the CDR3: TGTGCCAGCAGCGGGAGAGGGGGCAGGAGCACTGAAGCTTTCTTT.

The chain combines TRBV4-2 with TRBJ1-2; D is uncertain. Looked up from germline, CDR1 is LGHNA and CDR2 is YNFKEQ. The V end lost 0 bases, the J end lost 5 bases, and 13 bases lay between the germline ends. The CDR3 is 15 amino acids. CDR3 bases: TGTGCCAGCAGCCAAGATTTTGGCAGCAGGTATGGCTACACCTTC. This sequence encodes CASSQDFGSRYGYTF.

This clone was seen a handful of times. The chain is built from TRBV14 and TRBJ2-2; D possibly corresponds to TRBD1 (5 bases). Looked up from germline, CDR1 is SGHDN and CDR2 is FVKESK. This CDR3 region has 14 residues. V lost 2 bases and J lost 3, with 7 bases in between. CDR3 region: CASSQSGYTGELFF. CDR3 bases: TGTGCCAGCAGCCAATCAGGGTACACCGGGGAGCTGTTTTTT.

The rearrangement joins TRBV5-1 to TRBJ1-1; maybe TRBD1 (5 bases). V shed 0 bases and J shed 5 bases, with 17 bases lying between them. Germline CDR1 reads SGHRS; CDR2 reads YFSETQ. This CDR3 region has 16 residues. The CDR3 sequence is CASSLEGTRGWTEAFF. The CDR3 DNA reads as TGCGCCAGCAGCTTGGAGGGCACCCGGGGGTGGACTGAAGCTTTCTTT.

This sequence joins TRBV5-4 and TRBJ1-1, with a tentative D call TRBD1 (6 bases). The length of the CDR3 is 13 residues. Trimming left V 2 bases short and J 5 bases short, with 10 bases between. In germline, CDR1 is SGHNT, CDR2 YYREEE (reference sequence). The DNA of the CDR3 is TGTGCCAGCAGCTTAGGGGGTAGGACTGAAGCTTTCTTT. This codes for CASSLGGRTEAFF. The full variable domain, rest sourced from reference TRBV5-4 and TRBJ1-1, is ETGVTQSPTHLIKTRGQQVTLRCSSQSGHNTVSWYQQALGQGPQFIFQYYREEENGRGNFPPRFSGLQFPNYSSELNVNALELDDSALYLCASSLGGRTEAFFGQGTRLTVV.

The V and J genes are TRBV13 and TRBJ1-2, with a possible D match to TRBD1 (6 bases). From germline, CDR1 is PRHDT and CDR2 FYEKMQ (reference sequence). The CDR3 totals 15 residues. Trimming shortened V by 5 bases and J by 5 bases, and 18 bases separated the two germline ends. The DNA for the CDR3 is TGTGCCAGCAGCCACGGACGGGGACAACTGTATGGCTACACCTTC. Translating gives CASSHGRGQLYGYTF. Full variable domain (missing parts from reference TRBV13 and TRBJ1-2): AAGVIQSPRHLIKEKRETATLKCYPIPRHDTVYWYQQGPGQDPQFLISFYEKMQSDKGSIPDRFSAQQFSDYHSELNMSSLELGDSALYFCASSHGRGQLYGYTFGSGTRLTVV.

J is TRBJ1-3 and V is TRBV6-5; D is possibly TRBD1 (5 bases). The CDR3 is 16 residues long. The germline gives CDR1 MNHEY, CDR2 SVGAGI. Trimming stripped 4 bases from V and 4 bases from J, with 17 bases between. The CDR3 DNA sequence: TGTGCCAGCAGTTTTTCACAGGCGTCGAGGGGAAACACCATATATTTT. This codes for CASSFSQASRGNTIYF.

The CDR3 bases are TGTGCCAGCAGTTTACGAGGGCCTTTAACCTACGAGCAGTACTTC. Protein: CASSLRGPLTYEQYF. The chain uses TRBV27 and TRBJ2-7, with D possibly being TRBD2 (5 bases). In germline, CDR1 is MNHEY, CDR2 SMNVEV (reference sequence). The V end was cut by 2 bases, the J end by 2 bases, with 13 bases between. The CDR3 loop spans 15 amino acids.

The rearrangement joins TRBV7-2 to TRBJ1-1, with D unclear. V was clipped by 2 bases and J by 1 base, with 8 bases between them. There are 14 residues in the CDR3. Germline CDR1 reads SGHTA; CDR2 reads FQGNSA. The CDR3: CASSLQVSNTEAFF. The CDR3 nucleotides read TGTGCCAGCAGCTTACAGGTATCGAACACTGAAGCTTTCTTT. Based on the CDR3 plus reference TRBV7-2 and TRBJ1-1, the full variable domain is GAGVSQSPSNKVTEKGKDVELRCDPISGHTALYWYRQSLGQGLEFLIYFQGNSAPDKSGLPSDRFSAERTGGSVSTLTIQRTQQEDSAVYLCASSLQVSNTEAFFGQGTRLTVV.

This clone has a single count. V gene TRBV6-5 combines with J gene TRBJ2-1; 8 nucleotides align to TRBD2. The CDR3 is 15 residues long. Germline-derived CDR1 and CDR2 are MNHEY and SVGAGI. With 8 bases clipped from V and 3 bases from J, the junction kept 9 bases outside the gene matches. The CDR3 is CASGVEAGGYNEQFF. CDR3 in DNA: TGTGCCAGCGGTGTAGAGGCGGGGGGCTACAATGAGCAGTTCTTC.

This chain joins TRBV7-6 and TRBJ1-4, with 7 bases that match TRBD1. Germline V gene data show CDR1 as SGHVS and CDR2 as FNYEAQ. J lost 5 bases, V lost 0 bases, and 9 bases had no gene match. This CDR3 region has 17 residues. CDR3 nucleotide sequence: TGTGCCAGCAGCTTAGCGCGCGAGACAGGGTCGAATGAAAAACTGTTTTTT. It is translated as CASSLARETGSNEKLFF.